These 31 T cell receptor beta chains originate from one sample sequenced in a study of T-cell memory formation after mild COVID-19. TCRdb re-derived calls from the 5' RACE reads in MiXCR, one entry per CDR3 protein. This table has more than 400,000 distinct CDR3 sequences, about 20% appearing once. The sequenced sample was PBMCs or a T cell subset sorted from them (not recorded which). These receptors all stem from an adult woman who had mild COVID-19 (a few samples of this study predate the infection). Cell type and time point are not known.

This clonotype was seen a few times. This chain links TRBV6-6 with TRBJ1-6; perhaps TRBD1 as D (6 bases). V was cut by 0 bases and J by 10 bases, with 13 bases left in between. This CDR3 has 15 residues. Per germline, CDR1 MNHNY and CDR2 SVGAGI (reference sequence). CDR3 in DNA: TGTGCCAGCAGTTACTCGATACAGGGACCCTCACCCCTCCACTTT. Translated, it gives CASSYSIQGPSPLHF.

V is TRBV18 and J is TRBJ1-5; D remains ambiguous. The germline V gene has CDR1 KGHSH and CDR2 LQKENI. The CDR3 sequence is 13 residues long. V was shortened by 1 base and J by 4 bases, with 5 bases between the two germline ends. CDR3 sequence (DNA): TGTGCCAGCTCACCACGCGTTAATCAGCCCCAGCATTTT. Protein sequence: CASSPRVNQPQHF.

This clonotype was seen at least ten times. The CDR3 nucleotides read TGTGCCAGCTCAGCCTTTATGGGAGAGACCCAGTACTTC. Protein product: CASSAFMGETQYF. The rearrangement links TRBV18 to TRBJ2-5; D not certain. CDR3 length: 13 amino acids. Germline V gene sequence: CDR1 KGHSH, CDR2 LQKENI. With 5 bases removed from V and 4 bases from J, the gap between germline ends came to 11 bases.

This clonotype was recorded a few times. V gene TRBV9 combines with J gene TRBJ1-1; TRBD1 might be the D (6 bases). Germline CDR1 is SGDLS and CDR2 is YYNGEE. The CDR3 spans 14 residues. Trimming shortened V by 3 bases and J by 5 bases, and 14 bases separated the two germline ends. CDR3 sequence reads: CASSAAGGATEAFF. CDR3 sequence (DNA): TGTGCCAGCAGCGCGGCGGGGGGGGCAACTGAAGCTTTCTTT. The complete variable domain, with remaining parts taken from reference TRBV9 and TRBJ1-1, reads DSGVTQTPKHLITATGQRVTLRCSPRSGDLSVYWYQQSLDQGLQFLIQYYNGEERAKGNILERFSAQQFPDLHSELNLSSLELGDSALYFCASSAAGGATEAFFGQGTRLTVV.

This clonotype was seen ten or more times. One junction end disagrees with the germline gene, perhaps due to a read error. The CDR3 spells CASSLAGGPSYNEQFF. The CDR3 DNA reads as TGTGCTAGCAGCTTAGCTGGCGGCCCCTCCTACAATGAGCAGTTCTTC. This chain joins TRBV7-7 and TRBJ2-1; D remains ambiguous. CDR1 and CDR2 from the germline V gene are SSHAT and FNYEAQ (reference sequence). This CDR3 has 16 residues.

This clonotype was detected a few times. The chain uses TRBV12-3 or TRBV12-4 and TRBJ2-7; D tentatively reads TRBD1 or TRBD2 (5 bases each). The CDR3 spans 13 residues. Trimming removed 3 bases from V and 3 bases from J, with 9 bases in between. The CDR3 DNA follows: TGTGCCAGCAGTTTCGGGACCCGCTACGAGCAGTACTTC. It specifies CASSFGTRYEQYF.

This clonotype has a handful of counts. The J gene is TRBJ2-5, the V gene TRBV2, with 7 nucleotides matching TRBD2. In germline, CDR1 is SNHLY, CDR2 FYNNEI. V lost 4 bases to trimming and J lost 5 bases; unmatched junction nucleotides: 7. This CDR3 has 14 residues. CDR3 protein: CASSGTGGRETQYF. Here the CDR3 DNA reads TGTGCCAGCAGTGGTACGGGAGGTCGGGAGACCCAGTACTTC.

The DNA of the CDR3 is TGTGCCAGCAGCCAAGATCTTGACCCAACGGGGACAGTCTATGGCTACACCTTC. Translated: CASSQDLDPTGTVYGYTF. This sequence joins TRBV4-2 and TRBJ1-2, with 7 bases aligning to TRBD1. Germline V lookup: CDR1 LGHNA, CDR2 YNFKEQ. This CDR3 spans 18 amino acids. J gave up 4 bases and V 0 bases, and 14 bases lay outside the gene matches.

This clonotype has more than one count but fewer than ten. V is TRBV7-3 and J is TRBJ2-1; D is ambiguous. Germline CDR1 is SGHTA and CDR2 is FQGTGA. Trimming removed 3 bases from V and 9 bases from J, with 12 bases in between. This CDR3 comprises 13 residues. In DNA form, the CDR3 reads TGTGCCAGCAGCTTGACCCTTAGGAGTGAGCAGTTCTTC. Translating gives CASSLTLRSEQFF.

At least ten counts were recorded for this clonotype. The chain employs TRBV27 and TRBJ2-7; D could derive from TRBD1 or TRBD2 (5 bases each). V lost 2 bases to trimming and J lost 0 bases, with 14 bases between them. This CDR3 has 16 amino acids. Looked up from germline, CDR1 is MNHEY and CDR2 is SMNVEV (reference sequence). The CDR3 spells CASSLKSAGSSYEQYF. CDR3 nucleotides: TGTGCCAGCAGTTTAAAGTCGGCAGGGAGCTCCTACGAGCAGTACTTC.

This clonotype was picked up many times. The rearrangement joins TRBV12-3 or TRBV12-4 to TRBJ1-5, with D perhaps matching TRBD1 (6 bases). This CDR3 spans 13 amino acids. With 3 bases removed from V and 5 bases from J, the gap between germline ends came to 8 bases. The CDR3 DNA reads TGTGCCAGCAGTTTCAGGGGAGATCAGCCCCAGCATTTT. This encodes CASSFRGDQPQHF.

The chain combines TRBV10-3 with TRBJ1-2, with 11 nucleotides matching TRBD1. This CDR3 region has 13 residues. Unmatched junction bases numbered 1, after V lost 8 bases and J lost 2 bases. Germline values: CDR1 ENHRY, CDR2 SYGVKD. Written as DNA, the CDR3 is TGTGCCATCGGGACAGGGGGAAACTATGGCTACACCTTC. This encodes CAIGTGGNYGYTF.

The sample holds one count of this clonotype. The chain employs TRBV7-2 and TRBJ1-6; D gene unclear. CDR1 SGHTA and CDR2 FQGNSA come from the germline V gene. With 6 bases removed from V and 4 bases from J, the gap between germline ends came to 10 bases. CDR3 length equals 14 residues. CDR3 nucleotides: TGTGCCAGCAGAGCACAGAGTTATAATTCACCCCTCCACTTT. It yields the protein CASRAQSYNSPLHF.

This clonotype was seen only a few times. This chain joins TRBV20-1 and TRBJ2-7; 10 bases are a match to TRBD1. The ends lost 0 bases at V and 3 bases at J; junction bases unmatched: 5. Germline loops: CDR1 DFQATT, CDR2 SNEGSKA (reference sequence). This CDR3 contains 15 residues. This CDR3 reads CSARDLTGGGYEQYF. In nucleotides, the CDR3 is TGCAGTGCTAGAGACCTGACAGGGGGCGGCTACGAGCAGTACTTC.

There are a few counts of this clonotype. This chain uses TRBV7-2 with TRBJ2-1, with TRBD2 matching 7 bases. The J segment lost 14 bases and the V segment lost 0 bases, leaving 4 bases of the junction unmatched. Looked up from germline, CDR1 is SGHTA and CDR2 is FQGNSA. There are 12 residues in the CDR3. The CDR3 spells CASSLARREEFF. The CDR3 bases are TGTGCCAGCAGCTTAGCTCGCCGGGAGGAGTTCTTC.

Concerning this clonotype: A junction boundary mismatches the germline segment, possibly from a read error. The CDR3 bases are TGTGCCAGCAGCCCGGTGAGGGCGGGAGATGGCTACACCTTC. Translating it yields CASSPVRAGDGYTF. This rearrangement joins TRBV5-1 to TRBJ1-2; D is uncertain. In germline, CDR1 is SGHRS, CDR2 YFSETQ. The CDR3 has 14 amino acids.

This clonotype showed up many times. The rearrangement uses TRBV12-3 or TRBV12-4 and TRBJ2-7, with no clear D. This CDR3 is 13 amino acids long. The V end was cut by 2 bases, the J end by 2 bases, with 7 bases between. The CDR3 DNA follows: TGTGCCAGCAGTTTAACCAGAGCCTACGAGCAGTACTTC. It translates to CASSLTRAYEQYF.

The J gene is TRBJ1-5, the V gene TRBV27; 9 nucleotides match TRBD1. Germline V lookup: CDR1 MNHEY, CDR2 SMNVEV (reference sequence). Unmatched junction bases numbered 10, after V lost 3 bases and J lost 10 bases. The CDR3 length is 15 residues. This CDR3 is CASSFSGQGSFPQHF. DNA of the CDR3: TGTGCCAGCAGTTTTTCTGGACAGGGGTCATTTCCCCAGCATTTT.

A few counts support this clonotype. The chain recombines TRBV5-6 with TRBJ1-2; a possible D gene is TRBD1 (6 bases). Germline V gives CDR1 SGHDT, CDR2 YYEEEE. The CDR3 spans 14 residues. Trimming left V 0 bases short and J 4 bases short, with 10 bases between. Here the CDR3 DNA reads TGTGCCAGCAGCTTGGGGACAGTACTCTATGGCTACACCTTC. Protein: CASSLGTVLYGYTF.

This chain connects TRBV12-3 or TRBV12-4 to TRBJ2-3; D is undetermined. V lost 3 bases to trimming and J lost 0 bases, with 7 bases between them. The length of the CDR3 is 14 residues. Here the CDR3 reads CASSLSESTDTQYF. The CDR3 DNA sequence: TGTGCCAGCAGTTTGTCGGAGAGCACAGATACGCAGTATTTT.

This clonotype was counted between two and nine times. The chain combines TRBV29-1 with TRBJ1-2; 9 nucleotides align to TRBD1. Unmatched junction bases numbered 12, after V lost 4 bases and J lost 6 bases. CDR1 and CDR2 from the germline V gene are SQVTM and ANQGSEA. The CDR3 runs 15 residues. The chain's CDR3 is CSVVGQQGARNGYTF. The CDR3 nucleotides read TGCAGCGTTGTGGGGCAACAGGGGGCGCGTAATGGCTACACCTTC.

Only a few counts were recorded for this clonotype. The chain is built from TRBV5-1 and TRBJ2-2, with TRBD2 as a possible D gene (5 bases). The CDR3 runs to 13 residues. CDR1 and CDR2 (germline): SGHRS, YFSETQ. The V gene lost 4 bases and the J gene lost 7 bases, with 11 bases spanning the gap. The CDR3 region has the DNA TGCGCCAGCAGCCAGCGGAACCTCGGGGAGCTGTTTTTT. Protein: CASSQRNLGELFF.

This clonotype was observed a few times. V usage is TRBV6-1 and J usage is TRBJ1-2; D remains ambiguous. From germline, CDR1 is MNHNS and CDR2 SASEGT. The CDR3 consists of 14 residues. V lost 7 bases to trimming and J lost 3 bases, with 15 bases between them. The CDR3 coding sequence is TGTGCCAGCAATTTGGAGGGCCGCTACTATGGCTACACCTTC. Translated, it gives CASNLEGRYYGYTF.

This chain connects TRBV4-3 to TRBJ2-3; TRBD2 is a possible D gene (5 bases). Germline V CDR1 and CDR2: LGHNA, YSLEER. The CDR3 has 16 residues. Trimming stripped 4 bases from V and 5 bases from J, with 19 bases between. The CDR3 region has the DNA TGCGCCAGCAGCCGTCTGACTATGCTGGAGCGAGATACGCAGTATTTT. Amino acids: CASSRLTMLERDTQYF.

The rearrangement uses TRBV4-1 and TRBJ2-2, with a tentative D call TRBD1 (5 bases). The CDR3 has 14 amino acids. CDR1 and CDR2 from the germline V gene are MGHRA and YSYEKL. V lost 0 bases to trimming and J lost 6 bases, with 8 bases between them. The CDR3: CASSQDQGAGELFF. CDR3 coding DNA: TGCGCCAGCAGCCAAGATCAGGGTGCCGGGGAGCTGTTTTTT.

This sequence joins TRBV7-6 and TRBJ2-7; D is unclear. The CDR3 sequence is 13 residues long. Germline assignment: CDR1 SGHVS and CDR2 FNYEAQ. V dropped 5 bases and J dropped 6 bases, with 14 bases sitting between them. CDR3 sequence (DNA): TGTGCCAGCAGCCCGGGTCGAAGGACCGAGCAGTACTTC. Its protein is CASSPGRRTEQYF.

This clonotype came up a few times. The chain combines TRBV11-2 with TRBJ2-3, with 9 bases matching TRBD1. This CDR3 contains 14 residues. Germline values: CDR1 SGHAT, CDR2 FQNNGV. The V segment lost 6 bases and the J segment 6 bases; nucleotides outside the gene matches: 7. The CDR3 nucleotides read TGTGCCAGCAGTCAGGACAGGGGAGTGGATACGCAGTATTTT. Encoded protein: CASSQDRGVDTQYF.

This clonotype was observed many times. This chain links TRBV5-5 with TRBJ2-5; unclear D gene. The V end was cut by 3 bases, the J end by 5 bases, with 17 bases between. The germline V gene encodes CDR1 SGHKS and CDR2 YYEKEE (reference sequence). The CDR3 totals 15 residues. The CDR3 loop reads CASSSRRSMGETQYF. The DNA of the CDR3 is TGTGCCAGCAGCTCCCGCCGGAGTATGGGGGAGACCCAGTACTTC.

V is TRBV7-9 and J is TRBJ2-1; D unclear. This CDR3 spans 13 amino acids. Germline V lookup: CDR1 SEHNR, CDR2 FQNEAQ (reference sequence). V lost 4 bases, J lost 8 bases, and 12 bases lay in between. The CDR3 is CASSSELTHEQFF. The CDR3 coding sequence is TGTGCCAGCAGCTCAGAACTTACCCATGAGCAGTTCTTC. The full variable domain, its missing parts supplied by reference TRBV7-9 and TRBJ2-1, is DTGVSQNPRHKITKRGQNVTFRCDPISEHNRLYWYRQTLGQGPEFLTYFQNEAQLEKSRLLSDRFSAERPKGSFSTLEIQRTEQGDSAMYLCASSSELTHEQFFGPGTRLTVL.

The CDR3 region is CASSASGTPGETQYF. Written as DNA, the CDR3 is TGTGCCAGCAGCGCTTCCGGGACACCAGGAGAGACCCAGTACTTC. The rearrangement links TRBV9 to TRBJ2-5; the D gene is possibly TRBD1 (6 bases). The CDR3 is 15 residues long. Germline CDR1 SGDLS, CDR2 YYNGEE. Trimming took off 3 bases at V and 4 bases at J, with 16 bases between the two ends. The entire variable domain, with the rest obtained from reference TRBV9 and TRBJ2-5, is as follows: DSGVTQTPKHLITATGQRVTLRCSPRSGDLSVYWYQQSLDQGLQFLIQYYNGEERAKGNILERFSAQQFPDLHSELNLSSLELGDSALYFCASSASGTPGETQYFGPGTRLLVL.

The gene calls are TRBV12-3 or TRBV12-4 and TRBJ2-5; the match to TRBD2 covers 7 bases. Trimming took 2 bases from V and 3 from J; bases not matched to a gene: 3. This CDR3 is 14 amino acids long. This CDR3 is CASSLSGGEETQYF. DNA for the CDR3: TGTGCCAGCAGTTTATCGGGAGGAGAAGAGACCCAGTACTTC.